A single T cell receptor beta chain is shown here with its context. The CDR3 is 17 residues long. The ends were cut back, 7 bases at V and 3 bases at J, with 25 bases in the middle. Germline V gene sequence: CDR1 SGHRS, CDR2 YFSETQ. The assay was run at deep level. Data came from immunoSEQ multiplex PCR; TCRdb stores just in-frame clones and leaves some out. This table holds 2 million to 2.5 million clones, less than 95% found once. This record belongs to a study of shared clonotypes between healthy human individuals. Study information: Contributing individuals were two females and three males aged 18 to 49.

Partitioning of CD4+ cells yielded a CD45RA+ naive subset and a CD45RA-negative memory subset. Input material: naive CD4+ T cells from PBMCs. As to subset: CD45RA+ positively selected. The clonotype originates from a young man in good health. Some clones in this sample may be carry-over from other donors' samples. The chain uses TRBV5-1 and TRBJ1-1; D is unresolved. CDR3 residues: CASGWSPRVLSDTEAFF. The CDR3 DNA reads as TGCGCCAGCGGATGGTCCCCCCGGGTCCTTTCGGACACTGAAGCTTTCTTT.